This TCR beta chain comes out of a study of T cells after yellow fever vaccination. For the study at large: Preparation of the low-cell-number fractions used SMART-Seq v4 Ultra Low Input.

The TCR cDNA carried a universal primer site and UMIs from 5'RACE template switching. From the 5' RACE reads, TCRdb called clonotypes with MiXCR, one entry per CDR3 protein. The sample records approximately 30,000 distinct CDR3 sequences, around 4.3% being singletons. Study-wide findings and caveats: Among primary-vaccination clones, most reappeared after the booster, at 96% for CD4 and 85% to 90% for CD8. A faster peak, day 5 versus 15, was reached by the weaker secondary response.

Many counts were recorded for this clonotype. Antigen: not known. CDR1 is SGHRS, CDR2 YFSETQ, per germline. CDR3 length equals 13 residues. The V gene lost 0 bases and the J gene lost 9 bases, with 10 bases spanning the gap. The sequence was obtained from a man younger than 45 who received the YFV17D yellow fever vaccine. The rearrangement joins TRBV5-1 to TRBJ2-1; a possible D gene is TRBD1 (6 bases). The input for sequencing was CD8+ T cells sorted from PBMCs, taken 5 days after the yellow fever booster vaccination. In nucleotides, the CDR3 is TGCGCCAGCAGCTTGGGGGACAATGCTGAGCAGTTCTTC. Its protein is CASSLGDNAEQFF.